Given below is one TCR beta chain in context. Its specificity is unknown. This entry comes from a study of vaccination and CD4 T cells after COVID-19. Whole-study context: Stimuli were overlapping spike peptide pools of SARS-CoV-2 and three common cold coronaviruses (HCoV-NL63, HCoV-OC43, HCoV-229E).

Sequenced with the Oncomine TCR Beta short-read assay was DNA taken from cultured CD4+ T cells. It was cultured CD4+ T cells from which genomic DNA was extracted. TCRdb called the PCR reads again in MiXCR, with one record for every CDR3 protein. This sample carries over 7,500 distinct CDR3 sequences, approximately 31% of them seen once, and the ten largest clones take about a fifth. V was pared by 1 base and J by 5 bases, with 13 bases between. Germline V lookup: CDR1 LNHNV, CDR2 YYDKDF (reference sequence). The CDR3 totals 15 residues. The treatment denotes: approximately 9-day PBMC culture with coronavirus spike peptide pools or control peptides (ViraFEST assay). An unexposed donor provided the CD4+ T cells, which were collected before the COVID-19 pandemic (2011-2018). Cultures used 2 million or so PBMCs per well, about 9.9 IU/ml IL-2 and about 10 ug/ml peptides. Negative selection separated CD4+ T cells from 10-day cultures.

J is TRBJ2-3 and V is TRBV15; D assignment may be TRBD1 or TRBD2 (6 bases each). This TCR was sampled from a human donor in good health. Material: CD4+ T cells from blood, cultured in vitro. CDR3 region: CATSRVGGREDTQYF. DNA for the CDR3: TGTGCCACCAGCAGAGTGGGGGGCCGAGAAGATACGCAGTATTTT.